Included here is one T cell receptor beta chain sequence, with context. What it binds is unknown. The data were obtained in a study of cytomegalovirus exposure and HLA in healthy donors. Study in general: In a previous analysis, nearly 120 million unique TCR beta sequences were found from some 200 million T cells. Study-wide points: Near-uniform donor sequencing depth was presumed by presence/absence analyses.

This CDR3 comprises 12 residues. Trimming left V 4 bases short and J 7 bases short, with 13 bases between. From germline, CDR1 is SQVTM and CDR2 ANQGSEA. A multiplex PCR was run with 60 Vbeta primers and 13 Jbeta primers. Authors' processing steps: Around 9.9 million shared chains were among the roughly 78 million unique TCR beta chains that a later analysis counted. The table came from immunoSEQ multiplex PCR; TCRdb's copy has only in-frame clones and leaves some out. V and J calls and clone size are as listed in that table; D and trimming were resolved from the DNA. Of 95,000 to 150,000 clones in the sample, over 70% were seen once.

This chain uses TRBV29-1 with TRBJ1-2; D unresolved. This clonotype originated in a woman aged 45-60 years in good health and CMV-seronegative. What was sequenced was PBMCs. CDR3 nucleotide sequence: TGCAGCGTTGCGACGGGAACTGGTGGCTACACCTTC. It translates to CSVATGTGGYTF.